The subject of this entry is one TCR beta chain. This sample is part of a study of blood T cell repertoires in COVID-19. Study-level background: T cells, B-cell-depleted T cells, or PBMCs provided the cDNA or gDNA that served as material.

Here immunoSEQ multiplex PCR was the method, and the copy in TCRdb shows in-frame clones only, minus some. The sample lists roughly 100,000 clones, roughly 89% occurring once. CDR1 and CDR2 (germline): MNHEY, SMNVEV (reference sequence). CDR3 length: 15 amino acids. V lost 5 bases to trimming and J lost 7 bases; unmatched junction nucleotides: 3. Those enrolled in Seattle joined during active infection and were followed longitudinally afterward. The sequenced sample consisted of peripheral blood. The sequence was obtained from a human donor with COVID-19, enrolled during active disease. The donor label of this sample is uncertain. The chain joins TRBV27 to TRBJ2-1; 15 bases match TRBD2. The CDR3 DNA follows: TGTGCCAGCAGTCCGGGGACTAGCGGGAGGAATGAGCAGTTCTTC. This codes for CASSPGTSGRNEQFF.